The next 17 T cell receptor beta chains were all read from a single sample in a study of graft-versus-host responses after intestinal transplantation. Clones were sequenced by immunoSEQ multiplex PCR, and TCRdb holds only the in-frame ones, with some missing. The table shows about 97,000 clones, with around nine tenths occurring only once. The sequenced sample was PBMCs, obtained about 460 days after intestinal transplant. The receptors were gathered from a human patient who received an intestinal transplant, so some T cells may come from the graft donor.

This rearrangement joins TRBV5-6 to TRBJ1-5, with D perhaps matching TRBD1 (5 bases). V was shortened by 1 base and J by 6 bases, with 8 bases between the two germline ends. The CDR3 is 13 amino acids. In germline, CDR1 is SGHDT, CDR2 YYEEEE. CDR3 nucleotides: TGTGCCAGCAGCTTGTCGGGGGTTCAGCCCCAGCATTTT. The encoded protein is CASSLSGVQPQHF.

This rearrangement joins TRBV5-4 to TRBJ2-5; 12 bases are a match to TRBD2. Germline values: CDR1 SGHNT, CDR2 YYREEE (reference sequence). There are 14 residues in the CDR3. V dropped 2 bases and J dropped 5; count of bases not matched to a gene: 1. CDR3 region: CASSLTSGGETQYF. The CDR3, as DNA: TGTGCCAGCAGCTTAACTAGCGGGGGGGAGACCCAGTACTTC.

This chain joins TRBV6-5 and TRBJ2-2; D is perhaps TRBD2 (5 bases). Germline V CDR1 and CDR2: MNHEY, SVGAGI. Trimming shortened V by 2 bases and J by 4 bases, and 8 bases separated the two germline ends. The length of the CDR3 is 14 residues. CDR3 loop: CASSYRGATGELFF. The CDR3 DNA reads as TGTGCCAGCAGTTACCGGGGAGCCACCGGGGAGCTGTTTTTT.

The CDR3 nucleotides are TGTGCCAGCAGCTTCGGTGAGGTTCTTCAGCCCCAGCATTTT. It translates to CASSFGEVLQPQHF. The genes are TRBV5-6 and TRBJ1-5; no reliable D call. With 2 bases removed from V and 6 bases from J, the gap between germline ends came to 12 bases. This CDR3 spans 14 amino acids. Germline loops: CDR1 SGHDT, CDR2 YYEEEE.

This rearrangement joins TRBV6-6 to TRBJ2-7; 12 positions match TRBD2. The junction had 6 bases not matched to a gene; V was cut back by 6 bases and J by 3 bases. Germline CDR1 MNHNY, CDR2 SVGAGI (reference sequence). This CDR3 region has 15 residues. DNA for the CDR3: TGTGCCAGCAGCGCCGGACTAGCGGGGAACTACGAGCAGTACTTC. Amino acid sequence: CASSAGLAGNYEQYF.

This clone was picked up one time. The chain employs TRBV7-7 and TRBJ2-3; 11 bases align to TRBD2. CDR1 and CDR2 from the germline V gene are SSHAT and FNYEAQ (reference sequence). The CDR3 totals 19 residues. Here the CDR3 DNA reads TGTGCTAGCCGGGGCCCTAGCGGGGGGACTCAGGGGAGCACAGATACGCAGTATTTT. Translated: CASRGPSGGTQGSTDTQYF.

This chain links TRBV4-1 with TRBJ2-7, with TRBD1 identical over 8 bases. Germline V lookup: CDR1 MGHRA, CDR2 YSYEKL. The length of the CDR3 is 18 residues. V was clipped by 0 bases and J by 6 bases; unmatched bases: 16. The CDR3 spells CASSQDWTDREGWGEQYF. For the CDR3, the DNA is TGCGCCAGCAGCCAAGATTGGACGGACAGGGAAGGTTGGGGCGAGCAGTACTTC.

The chain couples TRBV5-8 to TRBJ1-2; D not resolved. CDR1 is SGHTS, CDR2 YDEGEE, per germline. The CDR3 consists of 12 residues. V was pared by 6 bases and J by 4 bases, with 10 bases between. The CDR3 protein is CASIRGVYGYTF. CDR3 bases: TGTGCCAGCATTCGGGGTGTCTATGGCTACACCTTC.

The V call is TRBV29-1, the J call TRBJ1-3; perhaps TRBD1 as D (6 bases). Between the trimmed V and J ends, which lost 7 bases and 1 base, there was a span of 11 bases. Germline lookup yields CDR1 SQVTM and CDR2 ANQGSEA. The CDR3 loop spans 13 amino acids. The CDR3 DNA sequence: TGCAGCGCCCAAACAGGGTCTGGAAACACCATATATTTT. It translates to CSAQTGSGNTIYF. Using reference TRBV29-1 and TRBJ1-3 for the parts outside the CDR3, the full variable domain is SAVISQKPSRDICQRGTSLTIQCQVDSQVTMMFWYRQQPGQSLTLIATANQGSEATYESGFVIDKFPISRPNLTFSTLTVSNMSPEDSSIYLCSAQTGSGNTIYFGEGSWLTVV.

This clone is a singleton in its sample. This chain links TRBV7-6 with TRBJ2-3, with unresolved D. This CDR3 spans 14 amino acids. Germline loops: CDR1 SGHVS, CDR2 FNYEAQ. V lost 0 bases and J 5 bases, leaving 9 bases between the germline ends. CDR3 nucleotide sequence: TGTGCCAGCAGCTTAGCGCGCCAAGAAGATACGCAGTATTTT. This encodes CASSLARQEDTQYF.

The chain recombines TRBV5-6 with TRBJ1-2; D gene uncertain. This CDR3 comprises 15 residues. The germline V gene encodes CDR1 SGHDT and CDR2 YYEEEE. V lost 2 bases to trimming and J lost 0 bases, with 11 bases between them. CDR3 in amino acids: CASSFPESANYGYTF. DNA for the CDR3: TGTGCCAGCAGCTTCCCCGAATCAGCTAACTATGGCTACACCTTC.

This clone has a single count. V and J are TRBV7-8 and TRBJ1-6; no firm D call. This CDR3 comprises 16 residues. Germline V gene data show CDR1 as SGHVS and CDR2 as FQNEAQ. V lost 5 bases and J 6 bases, leaving 17 bases between the germline ends. CDR3 in amino acids: CASSPPGSGGNSPLHF. CDR3 DNA sequence: TGTGCCAGCAGCCCACCCGGGTCCGGAGGTAATTCACCCCTCCACTTT.

The V call is TRBV11-2, the J call TRBJ2-7; TRBD2 matches 16 bases. The J segment lost 6 bases and the V segment lost 0 bases, leaving 2 bases of the junction unmatched. The CDR3 runs to 16 residues. Germline-derived CDR1 and CDR2 are SGHAT and FQNNGV. CDR3 region: CASSLEGLAGGREQYF. For the CDR3, the DNA is TGTGCCAGCAGCTTAGAGGGACTAGCGGGGGGGCGCGAGCAGTACTTC.

The rearrangement joins TRBV5-1 to TRBJ1-5; D ambiguous. V was trimmed by 1 base and J by 5 bases, leaving 13 bases between them. The CDR3 is 15 residues long. In germline, CDR1 is SGHRS, CDR2 YFSETQ. CDR3 residues: CASSLRGMPDQPQHF. DNA of the CDR3: TGCGCCAGCAGCTTGAGAGGGATGCCGGATCAGCCCCAGCATTTT.

The chain joins TRBV4-1 to TRBJ2-7, with no clear D. Germline V lookup: CDR1 MGHRA, CDR2 YSYEKL. V shed 1 base and J shed 0 bases, with 10 bases lying between them. This CDR3 is built from 15 residues. The CDR3 here is CASSQGTALSYEQYF. In DNA form, the CDR3 reads TGCGCCAGCAGCCAAGGGACGGCCCTCTCCTACGAGCAGTACTTC.

The V call is TRBV29-1, the J call TRBJ2-7; no reliable D call. The CDR3 has 12 residues. Germline assignment: CDR1 SQVTM and CDR2 ANQGSEA. The V end lost 0 bases, the J end lost 3 bases, and 6 bases lay between the germline ends. The chain's CDR3 is CSVEDMVYEQYF. For the CDR3, the DNA is TGCAGCGTTGAAGATATGGTCTACGAGCAGTACTTC.

V is TRBV15 and J is TRBJ1-5; the match to TRBD1 covers 7 bases. V lost 1 base and J lost 4; bases outside the gene matches: 7. The CDR3 is made up of 16 amino acids. Germline V lookup: CDR1 LNHNV, CDR2 YYDKDF (reference sequence). DNA of the CDR3: TGTGCCACCAGCAGAGTTAGGCAGGGGGGGAATCAGCCCCAGCATTTT. It yields the protein CATSRVRQGGNQPQHF. The whole variable domain, remainder taken from reference TRBV15 and TRBJ1-5, is DAMVIQNPRYQVTQFGKPVTLSCSQTLNHNVMYWYQQKSSQAPKLLFHYYDKDFNNEADTPDNFQSRRPNTSFCFLDIRSPGLGDTAMYLCATSRVRQGGNQPQHFGDGTRLSIL.